The clone carrying this T cell receptor (beta chain) has ten or more counts. Antigen unknown. This record comes from a study of T-cell reconstitution after alpha-beta-depleted transplantation in children. The CDR3 has 15 residues. Germline V gene lookup returns CDR1 SEHNR and CDR2 FQNEAQ (reference sequence). J lost 2 bases, V lost 4 bases, and 5 bases had no gene match. Unique molecular identifiers featured in how the TCRbeta library was prepared. TCRdb processed the PCR reads anew with MiXCR; each CDR3 protein has one entry. The sample holds some 180,000 distinct CDR3 sequences; approximately 6.3% are singletons and the top ten take 5% to 6.5%. General study points: Some patients' high day-60 TCRbeta diversity was attributed to recipient cells surviving conditioning. Newly made T cells mostly supplied T-cell counts and diversity one year after transplant. Several hundred expanded graft clones reportedly gave rise to the alpha-beta T cells present about two months after transplant.

The clonotype originates from a boy between 2 and 10 years old with acute lymphoblastic leukemia, due to receive a stem cell transplant. This chain joins TRBV7-9 and TRBJ1-1; 9 nucleotides line up with TRBD1. The material was PBMCs, obtained before TCRalphabeta/CD19-depleted stem cell transplant. Written as DNA, the CDR3 is TGTGCCAGCAGCTGGACAGGGGCAGTCAACACTGAAGCTTTCTTT. It codes for CASSWTGAVNTEAFF.